This T cell receptor beta chain was recovered during a study of T-cell reconstitution after alpha-beta-depleted transplantation in children. Unique molecular identifiers tagged the TCRbeta library. TCRdb re-derived calls from the PCR reads in MiXCR, one entry per CDR3 protein. The repertoire has hundreds of thousands of distinct CDR3 sequences, 16% of them found once; the top ten carry approximately 1%. The CDR3 consists of 16 residues. V was cut by 2 bases and J by 0 bases, with 14 bases left in between. Germline loops: CDR1 GTSNPN, CDR2 SVGIG (reference sequence). The gene calls are TRBV30 and TRBJ1-5; possible D gene TRBD1, 5 bases. The specimen was PBMCs from the stem cell graft donor, collected from the stem cell graft. This clonotype originated in a human donor who donated a stem cell graft to a child with acute myeloid leukemia. The chain's CDR3 is CAWSPGNFHSNQPQHF. For the CDR3, the DNA is TGTGCCTGGAGTCCAGGGAACTTTCATAGCAATCAGCCCCAGCATTTT.